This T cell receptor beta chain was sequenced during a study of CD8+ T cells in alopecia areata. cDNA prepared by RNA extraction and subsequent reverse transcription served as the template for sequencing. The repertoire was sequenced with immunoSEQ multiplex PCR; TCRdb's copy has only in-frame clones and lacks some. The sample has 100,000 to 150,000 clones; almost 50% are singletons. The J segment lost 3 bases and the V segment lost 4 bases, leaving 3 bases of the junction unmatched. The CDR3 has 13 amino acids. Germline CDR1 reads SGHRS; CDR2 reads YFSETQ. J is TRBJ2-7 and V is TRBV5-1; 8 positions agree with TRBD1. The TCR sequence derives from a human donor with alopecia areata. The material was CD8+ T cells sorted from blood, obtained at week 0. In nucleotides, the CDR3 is TGCGCCAGCAGCGCAGGGACAGGCTACGAGCAGTACTTC. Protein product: CASSAGTGYEQYF. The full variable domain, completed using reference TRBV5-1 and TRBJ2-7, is KAGVTQTPRYLIKTRGQQVTLSCSPISGHRSVSWYQQTPGQGLQFLFEYFSETQRNKGNFPGRFSGRQFSNSRSEMNVSTLELGDSALYLCASSAGTGYEQYFGPGTRLTVT.